This T cell receptor (beta chain) was recovered during a study of siplizumab effects on memory and regulatory T cells. Findings and limits, study-wide: Unstimulated subsets contained matches for only a minor fraction of alloreactive clones. Memory cells that were CD4+ and unstimulated gave rise to alloreactive sequences, which siplizumab significantly reduced. The authors did not confirm suppressive function in proliferating Tregs from siplizumab cultures.

V lost 3 bases and J lost 4; bases outside the gene matches: 15. Germline V gene data show CDR1 as SGHDT and CDR2 as YYEEEE. This CDR3 comprises 17 residues. TCRdb's copy holds only in-frame clones and misses some; the assay was immunoSEQ multiplex PCR. The table lists roughly 6,100 clones, around three fifths of them singletons, with 14% to 15% in the top ten. Sequences were generated from unstimulated naive, memory, effector memory and TEMRA subsets in a few donor pairs. This clone showed up just once. What it recognizes is unknown. The rearrangement links TRBV5-6 to TRBJ1-2; 7 nucleotides align to TRBD1. The sequenced sample was effector memory CD8+ T cells sorted from blood. Indicated subset: unstimulated CD8+ effector memory T cells. The sequence was obtained from a human donor in good health. The DNA of the CDR3 is TGTGCCAGCAGCTGGGACAGTGCGATGGGTGTTGGCTATGGCTACACCTTC. Its translation: CASSWDSAMGVGYGYTF.